Sequencing of this T cell receptor (beta chain) was carried out in a study of PD-1 blockade in mismatch repair-deficient tumors. Germline assignment: CDR1 SGHRS and CDR2 YFSETQ. The V end was cut by 4 bases, the J end by 3 bases, with 8 bases between. The CDR3 consists of 13 residues. Some clones are missing from TCRdb's copy, which holds only in-frame ones; the method was immunoSEQ multiplex PCR. This table has 15,000 to 25,000 clones, roughly 82% appearing once. The specimen comprised PBMCs, sampled 52 weeks after starting pembrolizumab. The TCR sequence derives from an adult with mismatch repair-deficient cancer. The rearrangement links TRBV5-1 to TRBJ2-1; no clear D. CDR3 loop: CASSLRFYNEQFF. CDR3 nucleotides: TGCGCCAGCAGCCTCAGATTCTACAATGAGCAGTTCTTC. The variable domain in full, completed from reference TRBV5-1 and TRBJ2-1, reads KAGVTQTPRYLIKTRGQQVTLSCSPISGHRSVSWYQQTPGQGLQFLFEYFSETQRNKGNFPGRFSGRQFSNSRSEMNVSTLELGDSALYLCASSLRFYNEQFFGPGTRLTVL.